This TCR beta chain originates from a study of blood T cells in healthy people across ages. A second PCR of 7 to 11 cycles used a sample-barcoded 5' primer and a J-beta primer mix. One entry per CDR3 protein results from TCRdb running MiXCR on the 5' RACE reads. The top ten hold 25% to 35% of the sample, which has some 290,000 distinct CDR3 sequences, 25% to 30% seen once. As for this clonotype: Possible read error: a much larger clone is one base away.

CDR3 length: 14 amino acids. CDR1 is SGHRS, CDR2 YFSETQ, per germline. The sequence was collected from an older woman in good health. This chain links TRBV5-1 with TRBJ1-2, with TRBD1 matching over 9 bases. The sample was blood. This CDR3 reads CTSSDGTGTAGYTF. The CDR3 DNA follows: TGCACCAGCAGCGACGGGACAGGGACGGCGGGCTACACCTTC.